Following are 23 T cell receptor beta chains from one sample sequenced in a study of T cells in Graves' hyperthyroidism and ophthalmopathy. Template material for amplifying TCR beta CDR3 regions consisted of RNA transcripts. With the HTBI primer set, the TCR CDR3 went through a first round of RT-PCR. TCRdb fed the multiplex PCR reads into MiXCR, producing one record per CDR3 protein. The data contain fewer than 800,000 distinct CDR3 sequences, roughly 17% of them singletons. Sequencing used blood. These receptors came from a man between 18 and 29 years old with Graves' hyperthyroidism.

In this sample, this clonotype turned up many times. The gene calls are TRBV27 and TRBJ1-5, with D possibly being TRBD1 (5 bases). In germline, CDR1 is MNHEY, CDR2 SMNVEV (reference sequence). Trimming stripped 3 bases from V and 6 bases from J, with 9 bases between. The CDR3 is 13 amino acids. CDR3 nucleotides: TGTGCCAGCAGTTTTCGGGGGGGTCAGCCCCAGCATTTT. Amino acid sequence: CASSFRGGQPQHF.

The rearrangement links TRBV29-1 to TRBJ2-1; D ambiguous. Germline assignment: CDR1 SQVTM and CDR2 ANQGSEA. CDR3 length equals 13 residues. Trimming shortened V by 1 base and J by 4 bases, and 8 bases separated the two germline ends. As DNA, the CDR3 is TGCAGCGTTGAAGGGACGAAATACAATGAGCAGTTCTTC. Protein: CSVEGTKYNEQFF.

This chain links TRBV19 with TRBJ2-1; 10 nucleotides match TRBD2. This CDR3 spans 14 amino acids. Germline V gene data show CDR1 as LNHDA and CDR2 as SQIVND (reference sequence). The ends lost 5 bases at V and 10 bases at J; junction bases unmatched: 8. CDR3 nucleotides: TGTGCCAGTAGTCCGTCTAGCGGGAGTAGCGAGCAGTTCTTC. This encodes CASSPSSGSSEQFF.

This clonotype was counted at least ten times. The rearrangement joins TRBV28 to TRBJ1-4, with 7 bases lining up with TRBD1. CDR1 MDHEN and CDR2 SYDVKM come from the germline V gene. The V segment lost 6 bases and the J segment 7 bases; nucleotides outside the gene matches: 11. The CDR3 consists of 15 residues. The CDR3 DNA follows: TGTGCCAGCAGCCCCCGACAGGGCAGTATTGAAAAACTGTTTTTT. Its protein product is CASSPRQGSIEKLFF.

This chain joins TRBV12-3 or TRBV12-4 and TRBJ2-7; 10 nucleotides match TRBD2. Trimming removed 6 bases from V and 0 bases from J; junction bases left unmatched: 11. This CDR3 spans 17 amino acids. The CDR3 nucleotides read TGTGCCAGCAGGCAATCATTAGCGGGAGGACACTCCTACGAGCAGTACTTC. Amino acid sequence: CASRQSLAGGHSYEQYF.

J is TRBJ2-3 and V is TRBV7-2; 13 bases fit TRBD2. The CDR3 is 18 residues long. V trimming: 0 bases; J trimming: 1 base; junction bases outside the gene matches: 4. Per germline, CDR1 SGHTA and CDR2 FQGNSA. DNA of the CDR3: TGTGCCAGCAGCTTAGCACTAGCGGGAGGGCCCCGCACAGATACGCAGTATTTT. Its protein is CASSLALAGGPRTDTQYF.

This clonotype was seen ten or more times. V gene TRBV7-9 combines with J gene TRBJ2-3; D is possibly TRBD2 (5 bases). The ends were cut back, 1 base at V and 1 base at J, with 15 bases in the middle. Germline CDR1 and CDR2: SEHNR and FQNEAQ (reference sequence). The CDR3 covers 17 residues. CDR3 coding DNA: TGTGCCAGCAGCTTAGGGGCCGGCCCCGGGGGCACAGATACGCAGTATTTT. As protein: CASSLGAGPGGTDTQYF.

This clonotype was picked up many times. The chain links TRBV6-2 or TRBV6-3 to TRBJ2-5, with 8 bases fitting TRBD1. CDR1 and CDR2 from the germline V gene are MNHEY and SVGEGT. This CDR3 is 14 amino acids long. The ends lost 5 bases at V and 5 bases at J; junction bases unmatched: 7. In DNA, the CDR3 is TGTGCCAGCAGTAGGAGGACAGGGAACGAGACCCAGTACTTC. Encoded protein: CASSRRTGNETQYF.

J is TRBJ2-1 and V is TRBV20-1, with TRBD1 matching 9 bases. The germline V gene has CDR1 DFQATT and CDR2 SNEGSKA (reference sequence). The CDR3 totals 13 residues. Trimming cost V 7 bases and J 2 bases; bases outside gene matches: 3. The CDR3 here is CSGGTGPYNEQFF. The CDR3 region has the DNA TGCAGTGGTGGGACAGGGCCCTACAATGAGCAGTTCTTC.

This clonotype was recorded many times. V gene TRBV20-1 combines with J gene TRBJ2-7; no clear D gene. Looked up from germline, CDR1 is DFQATT and CDR2 is SNEGSKA (reference sequence). The ends were cut back, 3 bases at V and 0 bases at J, with 15 bases in the middle. The CDR3 is made up of 15 amino acids. The CDR3 sequence: CSARDLHRSSYEQYF. The CDR3 region has the DNA TGCAGTGCTAGGGACCTCCACCGGAGCTCCTACGAGCAGTACTTC.

This clonotype showed up just a few times. This chain joins TRBV18 and TRBJ2-5; 7 bases agree with TRBD1. The CDR3 spans 17 residues. Germline loops: CDR1 KGHSH, CDR2 LQKENI. Trimming cost V 2 bases and J 5 bases; bases outside gene matches: 14. CDR3 amino acids: CASSPGRPSTGRETQYF. DNA of the CDR3: TGTGCCAGCTCACCAGGGCGCCCATCGACAGGGCGTGAGACCCAGTACTTC.

V gene TRBV7-9 combines with J gene TRBJ2-3, with D possibly matching TRBD1 (6 bases). This CDR3 region has 15 residues. Trimming stripped 2 bases from V and 7 bases from J, with 16 bases between. CDR1 is SEHNR and CDR2 is FQNEAQ in the germline V gene (reference sequence). CDR3 region: CASSLSSWDKNTQYF. For the CDR3, the DNA is TGTGCCAGCAGCTTATCCTCCTGGGACAAAAATACGCAGTATTTT.

Comment on this clonotype: It may be a read error: a sequence one base away is much more abundant. This chain connects TRBV30 to TRBJ2-1, with TRBD1 matching over 7 bases. This CDR3 spans 13 amino acids. Germline values: CDR1 GTSNPN, CDR2 SVGIG (reference sequence). The CDR3 DNA reads TGTGCCTGCAGACAGGGCACCTACAATGAGCAGTCCTTC. Translation: CACRQGTYNEQSF. The entire variable domain, with the rest obtained from reference TRBV30 and TRBJ2-1, is as follows: SQTIHQWPATLVQPVGSPLSLECTVEGTSNPNLYWYRQAAGRGLQLLFYSVGIGQISSEVPQNLSASRPQDRQFILSSKKLLLSDSGFYLCACRQGTYNEQSFGPGTRLTVL.

The sample holds many counts of this clonotype. The genes are TRBV10-3 and TRBJ2-1; D is perhaps TRBD2 (5 bases). The CDR3 is 13 amino acids. The germline V and J ends were trimmed by 6 bases and 7 bases, with 13 bases remaining between them. Germline-derived CDR1 and CDR2 are ENHRY and SYGVKD. The CDR3 is CAISAPTRNEQFF. The CDR3 bases are TGTGCCATCAGCGCACCCACTAGGAATGAGCAGTTCTTC.

This clonotype was recorded a few times. The chain has TRBV19 and TRBJ2-7; D gene unclear. The V gene's germline CDR1 is LNHDA and CDR2 SQIVND (reference sequence). The CDR3 loop spans 15 amino acids. V was shortened by 5 bases and J by 0 bases, with 14 bases between the two germline ends. The CDR3 loop reads CASSGSSTGSYEQYF. CDR3 coding DNA: TGTGCCAGTAGTGGGTCCTCAACGGGCTCCTACGAGCAGTACTTC.

This clonotype was seen only a few times. The junction departs from germline at one end; a sequencing error may be responsible. The rearrangement links TRBV7-9 to TRBJ2-5; tentatively, D is TRBD1 or TRBD2 (5 bases each). CDR1 and CDR2 (germline): SEHNR, FQNEAQ (reference sequence). CDR3 length: 12 amino acids. This chain's CDR3 is CASSLGLGTEYF. CDR3 in DNA: TGTGCCAGCAGCTTAGGGTTGGGGACCGAGTACTTC. The entire variable domain, with the rest obtained from reference TRBV7-9 and TRBJ2-5, is as follows: DTGVSQNPRHKITKRGQNVTFRCDPISEHNRLYWYRQTLGQGPEFLTYFQNEAQLEKSRLLSDRFSAERPKGSFSTLEIQRTEQGDSAMYLCASSLGLGTEYFGPGTRLLVL.

The V and J genes are TRBV15 and TRBJ2-4; 8 bases fit TRBD1. Germline lookup yields CDR1 LNHNV and CDR2 YYDKDF (reference sequence). The CDR3 is 15 residues long. V gave up 6 bases and J gave up 2 bases; unmatched junction bases: 6. The CDR3 spells CATRDRATSKNIQYF. The CDR3 nucleotides are TGTGCCACCAGGGACAGGGCGACTTCCAAAAACATTCAGTACTTC.

The sample holds one count of this clonotype. This rearrangement joins TRBV20-1 to TRBJ2-5; D possibly corresponds to TRBD2 (6 bases). The germline CDR1 and CDR2 sequences are DFQATT and SNEGSKA (reference sequence). The V end was cut by 0 bases, the J end by 1 base, with 6 bases between. The CDR3 extends over 13 amino acids. The chain's CDR3 is CSAREAGQETQYF. CDR3 bases: TGCAGTGCTAGAGAAGCGGGCCAAGAGACCCAGTACTTC.

CDR3 sequence (DNA): TGTGCCAGTAGTAGCTGGGACAGGGGGACTGAAGCTTTCTTT. Protein: CASSSWDRGTEAFF. V and J are TRBV19 and TRBJ1-1; 11 positions agree with TRBD1. Germline V gene data show CDR1 as LNHDA and CDR2 as SQIVND (reference sequence). With 4 bases clipped from V and 5 bases from J, the junction kept 3 bases outside the gene matches. The CDR3 sequence is 14 residues long.

This clonotype was counted ten times or more. The gene calls are TRBV2 and TRBJ2-3; 9 bases fit TRBD2. The V gene end was trimmed by 4 bases and the J gene end by 1 base; junction bases not matched to a gene: 0. This CDR3 spans 14 amino acids. From germline, CDR1 is SNHLY and CDR2 FYNNEI. The CDR3 here is CASSGGRGTDTQYF. The CDR3 coding sequence is TGTGCCAGCAGTGGCGGGAGGGGCACAGATACGCAGTATTTT. Full variable domain (rest looked up from reference TRBV2 and TRBJ2-3): EPEVTQTPSHQVTQMGQEVILRCVPISNHLYFYWYRQILGQKVEFLVSFYNNEISEKSEIFDDQFSVERPDGSNFTLKIRSTKLEDSAMYFCASSGGRGTDTQYFGPGTRLTVL.

This clonotype was seen a few times. A much larger clone sits a single nucleotide away, making a read error possible. The chain uses TRBV27 and TRBJ2-7, with D unresolved. CDR1 and CDR2 (germline): MNHEY, SMNVEV (reference sequence). With 3 bases removed from V and 6 bases from J, the gap between germline ends came to 3 bases. This CDR3 is built from 10 residues. CDR3 region: CASSFPEQYF. The CDR3 nucleotides are TGTGCCAGCAGTTTCCCCGAGCAGTACTTC.

J is TRBJ1-3 and V is TRBV7-9, with 7 bases matching TRBD1. This CDR3 comprises 15 residues. Germline V CDR1 and CDR2: SEHNR, FQNEAQ (reference sequence). The V gene end was trimmed by 5 bases and the J gene end by 0 bases; junction bases not matched to a gene: 4. In nucleotides, the CDR3 is TGTGCCAGCAGCACAGGGGCCAACTCTGGAAACACCATATATTTT. The encoded protein is CASSTGANSGNTIYF.

This clonotype was observed at least ten times. The chain recombines TRBV20-1 with TRBJ2-7, with D unclear. V lost 0 bases to trimming and J lost 5 bases, with 14 bases between them. The CDR3 spans 14 residues. Germline V gives CDR1 DFQATT, CDR2 SNEGSKA (reference sequence). The CDR3 here is CSARDRVGRNEQYF. The CDR3 coding sequence is TGCAGTGCTAGAGATCGGGTAGGGCGCAACGAGCAGTACTTC.